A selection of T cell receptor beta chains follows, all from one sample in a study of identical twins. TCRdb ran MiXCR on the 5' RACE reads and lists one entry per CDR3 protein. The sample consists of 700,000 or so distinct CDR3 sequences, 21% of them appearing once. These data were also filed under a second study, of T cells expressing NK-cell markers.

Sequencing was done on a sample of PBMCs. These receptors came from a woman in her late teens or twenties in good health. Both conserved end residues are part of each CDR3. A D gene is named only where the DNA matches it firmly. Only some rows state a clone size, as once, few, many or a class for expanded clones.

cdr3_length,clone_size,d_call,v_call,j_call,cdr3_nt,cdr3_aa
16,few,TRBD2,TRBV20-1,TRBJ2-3,TGCAGTGCCCCTCGGGGACTAGCGCCCGAGACAGATACGCAGTATTTT,CSAPRGLAPETDTQYF
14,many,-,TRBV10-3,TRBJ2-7,TGTGCCATCAGTGACCTGGGACTCACCTACGAGCAGTACTTC,CAISDLGLTYEQYF
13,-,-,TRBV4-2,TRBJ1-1,TGTGCCAGCGGGGGACTTGTGGACACTGAAGCTTTCTTT,CASGGLVDTEAFF
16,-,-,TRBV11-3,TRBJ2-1,TGTGCCAGCAGCGGACGACTAGTGAAGCCCTACAATGAGCAGTTCTTC,CASSGRLVKPYNEQFF
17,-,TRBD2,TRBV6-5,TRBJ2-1,TGTGCCAGCAGTTACTCGAGAGCGGGATCTGGCTACAATGTGCAGTTCTTC,CASSYSRAGSGYNVQFF
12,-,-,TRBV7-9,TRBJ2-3,TGTGCCAGCAGCTCAACAGGGTTAACGCAGTATTTT,CASSSTGLTQYF
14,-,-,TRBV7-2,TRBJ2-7,TGTGCCAGCAGCTTAGGTCCAAGCCCTACGGAGCAGTACTTC,CASSLGPSPTEQYF
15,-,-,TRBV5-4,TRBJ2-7,TGTGCCAGCAGCCCCCTTCCGGGGGTATCCTACGAGCAGTACTTC,CASSPLPGVSYEQYF
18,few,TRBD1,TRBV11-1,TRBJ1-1,TGTGCCAGCAGCTTAGTGGGGACAGGGATTATGAAGGACACTGAAGCTTTCTTT,CASSLVGTGIMKDTEAFF
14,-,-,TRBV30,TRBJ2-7,TGTGCCTGGACTGGGGCCTACAGTCCCTACGAGCAGTACTTC,CAWTGAYSPYEQYF